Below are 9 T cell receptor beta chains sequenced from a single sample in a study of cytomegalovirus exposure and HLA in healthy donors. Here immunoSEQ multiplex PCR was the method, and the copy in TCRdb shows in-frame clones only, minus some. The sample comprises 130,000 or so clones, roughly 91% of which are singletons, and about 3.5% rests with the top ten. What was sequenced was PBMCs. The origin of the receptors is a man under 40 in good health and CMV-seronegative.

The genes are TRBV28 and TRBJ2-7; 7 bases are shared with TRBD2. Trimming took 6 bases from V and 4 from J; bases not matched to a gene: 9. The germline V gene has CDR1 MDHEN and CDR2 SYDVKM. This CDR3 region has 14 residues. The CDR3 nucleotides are TGTGCCAGCAGCTTCCCACCGGGGGGATACGAGCAGTACTTC. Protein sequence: CASSFPPGGYEQYF.

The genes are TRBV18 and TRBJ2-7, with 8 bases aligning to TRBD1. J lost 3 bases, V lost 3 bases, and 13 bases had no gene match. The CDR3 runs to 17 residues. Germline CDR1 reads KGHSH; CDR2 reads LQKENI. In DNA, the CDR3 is TGTGCCAGCTCACCCTCCACCCGGGACAGGATAAGCTACGAGCAGTACTTC. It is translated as CASSPSTRDRISYEQYF. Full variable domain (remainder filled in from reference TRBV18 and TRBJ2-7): NAGVMQNPRHLVRRRGQEARLRCSPMKGHSHVYWYRQLPEEGLKFMVYLQKENIIDESGMPKERFSAEFPKEGPSILRIQQVVRGDSAAYFCASSPSTRDRISYEQYFGPGTRLTVT.

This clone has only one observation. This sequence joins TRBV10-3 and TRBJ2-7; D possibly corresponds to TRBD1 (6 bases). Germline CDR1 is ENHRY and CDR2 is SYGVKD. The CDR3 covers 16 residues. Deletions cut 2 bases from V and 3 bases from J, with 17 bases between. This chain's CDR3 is CAISEAIPTQGYEQYF. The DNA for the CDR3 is TGTGCCATCAGTGAGGCGATACCAACACAGGGCTACGAGCAGTACTTC.

The CDR3, as DNA: TGTGCCAGCAGCCTACGTCTCGGGAATGGATCACCCCTCCACTTT. Translation gives CASSLRLGNGSPLHF. This chain connects TRBV13 to TRBJ1-6, with D hard to call. This CDR3 is built from 15 residues. V dropped 5 bases and J dropped 10 bases, with 18 bases sitting between them. The germline gives CDR1 PRHDT, CDR2 FYEKMQ (reference sequence).

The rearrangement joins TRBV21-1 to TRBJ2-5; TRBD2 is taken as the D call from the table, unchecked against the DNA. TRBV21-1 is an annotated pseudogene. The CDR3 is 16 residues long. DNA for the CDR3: TGTGCCAGCAGCAAATGGACTAGCGGCTTCCAAGAGACCCAGTACTTC. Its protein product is CASSKWTSGFQETQYF.

For the CDR3, the DNA is TGCGCCAGCAGCCAAGATCCCCTTGAGGGTGAATCCGCCGGACGTTCACCCCTCCACTTT. Residues: CASSQDPLEGESAGRSPLHF. V and J are TRBV4-1 and TRBJ1-6; D is undetermined. CDR3 length: 20 amino acids. Germline values: CDR1 MGHRA, CDR2 YSYEKL. Trimming shortened V by 0 bases and J by 9 bases, and 27 bases separated the two germline ends.

CDR3 residues: CASRPGTSGSYEQYF. The CDR3 region has the DNA TGTGCCAGCAGACCCGGGACTAGCGGCTCCTACGAGCAGTACTTC. The chain uses TRBV6-6 and TRBJ2-7, with TRBD2 matching over 11 bases. V lost 6 bases, J lost 0 bases, and 4 bases stayed unmatched. This CDR3 comprises 15 residues. The germline gives CDR1 MNHNY, CDR2 SVGAGI (reference sequence).

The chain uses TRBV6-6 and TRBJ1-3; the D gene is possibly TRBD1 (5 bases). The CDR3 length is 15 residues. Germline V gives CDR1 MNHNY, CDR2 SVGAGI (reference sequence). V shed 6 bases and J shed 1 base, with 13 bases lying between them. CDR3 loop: CASRGTGTSGNTIYF. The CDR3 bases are TGTGCCAGCAGAGGAACCGGGACTTCTGGAAACACCATATATTTT.

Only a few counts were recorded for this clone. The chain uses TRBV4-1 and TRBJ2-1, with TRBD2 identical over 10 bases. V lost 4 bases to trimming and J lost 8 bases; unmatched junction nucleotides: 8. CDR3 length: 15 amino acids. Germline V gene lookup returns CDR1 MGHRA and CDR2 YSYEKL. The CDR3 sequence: CASSPERGGLDEQFF. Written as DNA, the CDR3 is TGCGCCAGCAGCCCCGAGCGGGGGGGCCTGGATGAGCAGTTCTTC.